This entry lists 22 T cell receptor beta chains sequenced from one sample in a study of T cells after yellow fever vaccination. Each CDR3 protein gets one entry after TCRdb re-called the 5' RACE reads with MiXCR. Here the sample spans a few hundred thousand distinct CDR3 sequences, 6.2% being singletons. Sequenced here: PBMCs, sampled 5 days after the yellow fever booster vaccination. The receptors here all came from a man aged 25 to 40 who received the YFV17D yellow fever vaccine.

This clonotype was counted many times. The chain joins TRBV20-1 to TRBJ2-1, with D possibly being TRBD1 or TRBD2 (5 bases each). Trimming removed 7 bases at V and 6 bases at J, with 10 bases between. Germline V lookup: CDR1 DFQATT, CDR2 SNEGSKA (reference sequence). CDR3 length equals 11 residues. In nucleotides, the CDR3 is TGCAGTGGAGGGGCCACCAATGAGCAGTTCTTC. Amino acid sequence: CSGGATNEQFF.

This clonotype has just a few counts. This chain links TRBV7-9 with TRBJ1-1; D may be TRBD1 (5 bases). Looked up from germline, CDR1 is SEHNR and CDR2 is FQNEAQ (reference sequence). The CDR3 runs 16 residues. V shed 4 bases and J shed 5 bases, with 20 bases lying between them. The CDR3 DNA reads TGTGCCAGCAGCTCCTCCGGGACCGCCGGCTGGACTGAAGCTTTCTTT. As protein: CASSSSGTAGWTEAFF.

This clonotype was seen at least ten times. V usage is TRBV19 and J usage is TRBJ2-1, with D maybe TRBD1 (6 bases). Germline CDR1 and CDR2: LNHDA and SQIVND (reference sequence). V was clipped by 4 bases and J by 0 bases, with 10 bases between them. The CDR3 loop spans 15 amino acids. DNA of the CDR3: TGTGCCAGTAGTAACACAGGGCACTCCTACAATGAGCAGTTCTTC. Residues: CASSNTGHSYNEQFF.

CDR3 bases: TGTGCCAGCAAGCGAAAAGGGGCGGACACCGGGGAGCTGTTTTTT. Encoded protein: CASKRKGADTGELFF. The chain is built from TRBV2 and TRBJ2-2; tentatively, D is TRBD1 (5 bases). The CDR3 spans 15 residues. V was shortened by 7 bases and J by 3 bases, with 15 bases between the two germline ends. Germline V gives CDR1 SNHLY, CDR2 FYNNEI.

This clonotype was recorded a few times. The chain is built from TRBV20-1 and TRBJ2-7, with 7 bases identical to TRBD2. CDR1 is DFQATT and CDR2 is SNEGSKA in the germline V gene (reference sequence). Unmatched junction bases numbered 11, after V lost 0 bases and J lost 0 bases. This CDR3 is 17 amino acids long. As DNA, the CDR3 is TGCAGTGCTAGAGATTTCCGCGGGAGAGGAAGCTCCTACGAGCAGTACTTC. Residues: CSARDFRGRGSSYEQYF.

The genes are TRBV3-1 and TRBJ2-1; TRBD1 agrees at 7 bases. Germline lookup yields CDR1 LGHDT and CDR2 YNNKEL (reference sequence). The CDR3 runs to 14 residues. The V gene end was trimmed by 6 bases and the J gene end by 4 bases; junction bases not matched to a gene: 6. CDR3 protein: CASSTQGPYNEQFF. In nucleotides, the CDR3 is TGTGCCAGCAGTACACAGGGGCCATACAATGAGCAGTTCTTC.

This clonotype came up many times. The J gene is TRBJ2-5, the V gene TRBV24-1; 7 nucleotides match TRBD1. CDR1 and CDR2 from the germline V gene are KGHDR and SFDVKD. This CDR3 spans 14 amino acids. V lost 7 bases, J lost 5 bases, and 9 bases stayed unmatched. CDR3 sequence: CATRQTGSGETQYF. CDR3 sequence (DNA): TGTGCCACCAGACAGACAGGGTCTGGGGAGACCCAGTACTTC.

In its sample, this clonotype was seen many times. The V gene is TRBV20-1, the J gene TRBJ2-1; TRBD1 agrees at 9 bases. V lost 1 base, J lost 1 base, and 2 bases stayed unmatched. Germline assignment: CDR1 DFQATT and CDR2 SNEGSKA (reference sequence). This CDR3 spans 15 amino acids. CDR3 bases: TGCAGTGCTAGAGTGACAGGGGGATCCTACAATGAGCAGTTCTTC. Its protein product is CSARVTGGSYNEQFF.

The chain joins TRBV7-2 to TRBJ2-1; D is undetermined. The V end was cut by 2 bases, the J end by 9 bases, with 8 bases between. The CDR3 has 12 residues. Germline CDR1 SGHTA, CDR2 FQGNSA. CDR3 nucleotides: TGTGCCAGCAGCTTAAGATCCATTGAGCAGTTCTTC. Protein: CASSLRSIEQFF.

The table lists this clonotype with many counts. The CDR3 reads CSAREGPGKETQYF. DNA of the CDR3: TGCAGTGCTAGAGAGGGCCCGGGAAAGGAGACCCAGTACTTC. This chain connects TRBV20-1 to TRBJ2-5; D is perhaps TRBD2 (5 bases). The V end was cut by 0 bases, the J end by 5 bases, with 13 bases between. The CDR3 runs 14 residues. Per germline, CDR1 DFQATT and CDR2 SNEGSKA (reference sequence).

This clonotype has at least ten counts. CDR3 coding DNA: TGCAGTGCTCTAGGTGGCCGGACAGGGAGCTACGAGCAGTACTTC. As protein: CSALGGRTGSYEQYF. V and J are TRBV20-1 and TRBJ2-7, with 8 bases that match TRBD1. The CDR3 covers 15 residues. V trimming: 5 bases; J trimming: 3 bases; junction bases outside the gene matches: 12. In germline, CDR1 is DFQATT, CDR2 SNEGSKA (reference sequence).

This chain uses TRBV28 with TRBJ2-7; 8 nucleotides align to TRBD2. Germline assignment: CDR1 MDHEN and CDR2 SYDVKM. The CDR3 is 14 amino acids. V was pared by 3 bases and J by 6 bases, with 7 bases of the junction left unmatched. CDR3: CASSFPSGRIEQYF. The CDR3 DNA is TGTGCCAGCAGTTTCCCCAGCGGGAGAATCGAGCAGTACTTC.

The chain is built from TRBV12-3 or TRBV12-4 and TRBJ2-3; TRBD1 is a possible D gene (5 bases). The CDR3 length is 17 residues. V dropped 2 bases and J dropped 1 base, with 16 bases sitting between them. The CDR3 bases are TGTGCCAGCAGTTTATATTTCTCAGGGTTGGGCACAGATACGCAGTATTTT. This gives the protein CASSLYFSGLGTDTQYF.

This clonotype was counted at least ten times. The V call is TRBV6-1, the J call TRBJ2-4; 7 bases are a match to TRBD1. CDR1 MNHNS and CDR2 SASEGT come from the germline V gene. The length of the CDR3 is 14 residues. V trimming: 7 bases; J trimming: 6 bases; junction bases outside the gene matches: 9. The DNA for the CDR3 is TGTGCCAGCAAGGAACAGGGGAGTGGAAACATTCAGTACTTC. It encodes CASKEQGSGNIQYF.

V usage is TRBV20-1 and J usage is TRBJ2-3; 9 nucleotides align to TRBD1. In germline, CDR1 is DFQATT, CDR2 SNEGSKA (reference sequence). This CDR3 is built from 16 residues. CDR3 DNA sequence: TGCTGTTCCACCGGTGAGGGACAGGGCTCGCCAGATACGCAGTATTTT. This encodes CCSTGEGQGSPDTQYF.

The table lists this clonotype with a count of one. A much larger clone lies a single base off, so this may be a read error. The DNA of the CDR3 is TGTGACAGCAGCCTTGGGACAGCCTACGAGCAGTACTTC. It codes for CDSSLGTAYEQYF. The chain has TRBV28 and TRBJ2-7, with 7 positions matching TRBD1. The CDR3 sequence is 13 residues long. Germline lookup yields CDR1 MDHEN and CDR2 SYDVKM.

The J gene is TRBJ2-7, the V gene TRBV28; D unclear. From germline, CDR1 is MDHEN and CDR2 SYDVKM. Trimming took 4 bases from V and 7 from J, leaving 17 bases between them. This CDR3 comprises 14 residues. The CDR3 nucleotides read TGTGCCAGCAGTTCGATGAATCTCGCTGGGGAGCAGTACTTC. It encodes CASSSMNLAGEQYF. The whole variable domain, filled in from reference TRBV28 and TRBJ2-7, reads DVKVTQSSRYLVKRTGEKVFLECVQDMDHENMFWYRQDPGLGLRLIYFSYDVKMKEKGDIPEGYSVSREKKERFSLILESASTNQTSMYLCASSSMNLAGEQYFGPGTRLTVT.

This clonotype was seen only a few times. The gene calls are TRBV27 and TRBJ2-7; maybe TRBD2 (6 bases). Trimming pared 3 bases from V and 3 bases from J, leaving 15 bases between. Germline V gene sequence: CDR1 MNHEY, CDR2 SMNVEV (reference sequence). The CDR3 totals 15 residues. CDR3 sequence: CASSFGTHGNYEQYF. CDR3 DNA: TGTGCCAGCAGTTTCGGGACTCATGGGAACTACGAGCAGTACTTC.

This clonotype was seen only a few times. The chain employs TRBV12-3 or TRBV12-4 and TRBJ2-1; D possibly matches TRBD1 or TRBD2 (5 bases each). CDR3 length: 14 amino acids. Between the trimmed V and J ends, which lost 2 bases and 5 bases, there was a span of 10 bases. CDR3 sequence: CASSLWDANNEQFF. CDR3 bases: TGTGCCAGCAGTTTATGGGACGCAAACAATGAGCAGTTCTTC.

This clonotype was seen a few times. Here the CDR3 DNA reads TGCAGTGCTAGAGAGCAGACTGGGGCCAACGTCCTGACTTTC. It codes for CSAREQTGANVLTF. V is TRBV20-1 and J is TRBJ2-6, with no clear D. This CDR3 region has 14 residues. From germline, CDR1 is DFQATT and CDR2 SNEGSKA (reference sequence). Trimming pared 0 bases from V and 2 bases from J, leaving 5 bases between.

The chain employs TRBV10-3 and TRBJ1-2; 10 nucleotides align to TRBD1. The CDR3 extends over 13 amino acids. Germline CDR1 is ENHRY and CDR2 is SYGVKD. The trim removed 4 bases at V and 8 bases at J, leaving 4 bases unmatched. The DNA for the CDR3 is TGTGCCATCAGTGGGGACAGGGGAGGCGGCTACACCTTC. Its translation is CAISGDRGGGYTF.

This clonotype has only a few counts. V gene TRBV20-1 combines with J gene TRBJ1-5; D is unclear. The V and J ends lost 3 bases and 0 bases respectively, with 12 bases between them. Germline V CDR1 and CDR2: DFQATT, SNEGSKA (reference sequence). This CDR3 is built from 15 residues. CDR3 nucleotides: TGCAGTGCTAGTCGGACGGTCTATAGCAATCAGCCCCAGCATTTT. It encodes CSASRTVYSNQPQHF.